Shown below are 11 T cell receptor beta chains from a single sample sequenced in a study of cytomegalovirus exposure and HLA in healthy donors. Primers included in the PCR were 60 Vbeta and 13 Jbeta primers. Produced via immunoSEQ multiplex PCR; TCRdb's table is partial and in-frame only. The sample holds around 100,000 clones, around 75% seen once. The specimen was PBMCs. Receptor source: a male donor in good health and CMV-seropositive.

This clone was counted only a few times. This chain links TRBV27 with TRBJ2-7; 9 bases align to TRBD1. The CDR3 contains 15 residues. After removal of 9 bases from V and 5 bases from J, the junction contained 14 bases not matched to a gene. The germline CDR1 and CDR2 sequences are MNHEY and SMNVEV (reference sequence). The CDR3 DNA sequence: TGTGCCAGGATAAGAACCGGGACAGGGTTCCACGAGCAGTACTTC. It yields the protein CARIRTGTGFHEQYF.

The chain combines TRBV2 with TRBJ1-1; 8 nucleotides align to TRBD1. This CDR3 contains 13 residues. Germline trimming cut 6 bases from V and 1 base from J; bases unmatched to any gene: 1. The germline V gene encodes CDR1 SNHLY and CDR2 FYNNEI. CDR3 loop: CASRDRGNTEAFF. In DNA form, the CDR3 reads TGTGCCAGCAGAGACAGGGGGAACACTGAAGCTTTCTTT.

The chain employs TRBV11-2 and TRBJ2-3; the D gene is possibly TRBD2 (5 bases). The CDR3 has 15 amino acids. CDR1 and CDR2 (germline): SGHAT, FQNNGV. Trimming pared 6 bases from V and 0 bases from J, leaving 13 bases between. The chain's CDR3 is CASSSWETSTDTQYF. For the CDR3, the DNA is TGTGCCAGCAGTTCCTGGGAGACTAGCACAGATACGCAGTATTTT.

This clone was seen only a few times. This chain links TRBV6-1 with TRBJ2-1; a weak D match, TRBD1 (6 bases). Germline V gives CDR1 MNHNS, CDR2 SASEGT. V lost 6 bases, J lost 4 bases, and 10 bases lay in between. This CDR3 has 13 amino acids. The CDR3 DNA is TGTGCCAGCAGGACAGGACCGTACAATGAGCAGTTCTTC. Translation: CASRTGPYNEQFF.

The chain combines TRBV4-2 with TRBJ2-5; 7 nucleotides match TRBD1. The CDR3 contains 14 residues. Germline CDR1 LGHNA, CDR2 YNFKEQ. The trim removed 0 bases at V and 4 bases at J, leaving 2 bases unmatched. CDR3 loop: CASSQDYRGETQYF. CDR3 sequence (DNA): TGTGCCAGCAGCCAAGATTACAGGGGAGAGACCCAGTACTTC.

This clone has more than one count but fewer than ten. The rearrangement uses TRBV9 and TRBJ1-2, with a weak D call TRBD1 (5 bases). The germline CDR1 and CDR2 sequences are SGDLS and YYNGEE. The CDR3 consists of 14 residues. Trimming removed 2 bases at V and 2 bases at J, with 10 bases between. CDR3 nucleotide sequence: TGTGCCAGCAGCGTTGGGGGGACGAACTATGGCTACACCTTC. Protein: CASSVGGTNYGYTF.

This chain links TRBV2 with TRBJ2-1, with 10 nucleotides matching TRBD1. This CDR3 comprises 14 residues. V shed 6 bases, J shed 8 bases, and the junction held 7 bases outside the gene matches. The germline gives CDR1 SNHLY, CDR2 FYNNEI. CDR3 residues: CASRGDRGFDEQFF. The CDR3 DNA reads as TGTGCCAGCAGGGGGGACAGGGGATTCGATGAGCAGTTCTTC.

J is TRBJ2-1 and V is TRBV5-1; weak D call: TRBD1 (7 bases). CDR1 is SGHRS, CDR2 YFSETQ, per germline. Trimming took 2 bases from V and 10 from J, leaving 16 bases between them. This CDR3 spans 14 amino acids. The CDR3, as DNA: TGCGCCAGCAGCTTCCAAGGGCGGGGACAGGAGCAGTTCTTC. It codes for CASSFQGRGQEQFF.

This clone appeared a single time. This rearrangement joins TRBV19 to TRBJ2-5; D may be TRBD1 (6 bases). CDR1 is LNHDA, CDR2 SQIVND, per germline (reference sequence). The CDR3 contains 15 residues. V shed 5 bases and J shed 1 base, with 14 bases lying between them. Here the CDR3 reads CASSLMGAAQETQYF. The CDR3 DNA reads as TGTGCCAGTAGTTTAATGGGGGCGGCCCAAGAGACCCAGTACTTC.

V and J are TRBV28 and TRBJ1-5; 8 nucleotides match TRBD1. V was pared by 4 bases and J by 6 bases, with 11 bases of the junction left unmatched. From germline, CDR1 is MDHEN and CDR2 SYDVKM. CDR3 length equals 16 residues. Here the CDR3 reads CASSSPRAGGLQPQHF. The CDR3 DNA reads TGTGCCAGCAGTTCTCCCCGCGCAGGGGGCCTTCAGCCCCAGCATTTT. Based on the CDR3 plus reference TRBV28 and TRBJ1-5, the full variable domain is DVKVTQSSRYLVKRTGEKVFLECVQDMDHENMFWYRQDPGLGLRLIYFSYDVKMKEKGDIPEGYSVSREKKERFSLILESASTNQTSMYLCASSSPRAGGLQPQHFGDGTRLSIL.

This clone has just one count. V gene TRBV7-9 combines with J gene TRBJ2-2; maybe TRBD1 (5 bases). CDR1 SEHNR and CDR2 FQNEAQ come from the germline V gene (reference sequence). The CDR3 extends over 15 amino acids. Trimming removed 8 bases at V and 0 bases at J, with 13 bases between. CDR3 in amino acids: CASVYVRANTGELFF. CDR3 bases: TGTGCCAGCGTGTACGTCAGGGCGAACACCGGGGAGCTGTTTTTT.